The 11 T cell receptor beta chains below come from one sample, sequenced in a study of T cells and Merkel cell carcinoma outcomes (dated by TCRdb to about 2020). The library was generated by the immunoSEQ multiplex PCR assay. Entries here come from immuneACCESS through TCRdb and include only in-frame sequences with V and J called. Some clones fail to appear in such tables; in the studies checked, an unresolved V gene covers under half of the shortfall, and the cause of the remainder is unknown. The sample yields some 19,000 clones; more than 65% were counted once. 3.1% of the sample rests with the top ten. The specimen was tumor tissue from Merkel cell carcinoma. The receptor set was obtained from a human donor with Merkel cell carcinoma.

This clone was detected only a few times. DNA for the CDR3: TGTGCCAGCAGCTTGGAAATCGGGACAGGCCTCACCGGGGAGCTGTTTTTT. This translates into CASSLEIGTGLTGELFF. The chain uses TRBV5-6 and TRBJ2-2; 8 nucleotides match TRBD1. Germline trimming cut 0 bases from V and 4 bases from J; bases unmatched to any gene: 8. This CDR3 has 17 amino acids. From germline, CDR1 is SGHDT and CDR2 YYEEEE.

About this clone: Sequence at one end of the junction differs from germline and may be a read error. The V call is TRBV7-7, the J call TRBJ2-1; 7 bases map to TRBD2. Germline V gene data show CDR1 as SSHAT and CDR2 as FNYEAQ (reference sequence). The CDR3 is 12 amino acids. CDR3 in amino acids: CASSLISGEQFF. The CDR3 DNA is TGTGCTAGCAGCTTAATTAGCGGGGAGCAGTTCTTC.

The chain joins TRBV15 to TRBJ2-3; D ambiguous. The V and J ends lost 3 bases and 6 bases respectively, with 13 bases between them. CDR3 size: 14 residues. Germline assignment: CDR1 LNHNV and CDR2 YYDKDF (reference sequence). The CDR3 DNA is TGTGCCACCAGCAGTGAAGGTTTCGGGGATACGCAGTATTTT. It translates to CATSSEGFGDTQYF.

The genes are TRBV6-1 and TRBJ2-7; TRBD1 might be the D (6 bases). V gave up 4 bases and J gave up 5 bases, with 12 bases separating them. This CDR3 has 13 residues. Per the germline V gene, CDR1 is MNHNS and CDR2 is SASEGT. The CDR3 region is CASSAVTGHEQYF. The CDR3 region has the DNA TGTGCCAGCAGTGCAGTCACAGGGCACGAGCAGTACTTC.

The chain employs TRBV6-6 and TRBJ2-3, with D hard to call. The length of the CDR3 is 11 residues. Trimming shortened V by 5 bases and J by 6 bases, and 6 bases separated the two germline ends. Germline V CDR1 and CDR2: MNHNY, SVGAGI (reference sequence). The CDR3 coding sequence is TGTGCCAGCAGTCCTAGGGATACGCAGTATTTT. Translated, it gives CASSPRDTQYF.

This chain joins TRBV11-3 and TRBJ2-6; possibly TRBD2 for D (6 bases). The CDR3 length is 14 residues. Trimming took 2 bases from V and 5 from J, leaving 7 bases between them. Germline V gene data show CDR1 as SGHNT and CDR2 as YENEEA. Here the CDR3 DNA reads TGTGCCAGCAGCTTAAGGGACTGGGCCAACGTCCTGACTTTC. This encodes CASSLRDWANVLTF.

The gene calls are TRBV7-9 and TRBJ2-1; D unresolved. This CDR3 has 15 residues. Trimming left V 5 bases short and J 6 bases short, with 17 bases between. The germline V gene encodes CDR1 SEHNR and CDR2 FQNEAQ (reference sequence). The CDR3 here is CASSGELARGNEQFF. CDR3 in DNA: TGTGCCAGCAGCGGTGAGCTCGCCCGAGGCAATGAGCAGTTCTTC.

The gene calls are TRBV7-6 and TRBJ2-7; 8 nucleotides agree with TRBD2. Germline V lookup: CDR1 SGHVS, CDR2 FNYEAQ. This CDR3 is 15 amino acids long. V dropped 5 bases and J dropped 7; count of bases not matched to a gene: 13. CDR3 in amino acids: CASSAGTSEKREQYF. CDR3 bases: TGTGCCAGCAGCGCCGGGACTAGTGAAAAACGGGAGCAGTACTTC.

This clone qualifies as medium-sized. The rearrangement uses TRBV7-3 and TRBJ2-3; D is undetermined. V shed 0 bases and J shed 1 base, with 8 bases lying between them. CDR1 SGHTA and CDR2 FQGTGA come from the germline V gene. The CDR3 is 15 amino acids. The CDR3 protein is CASSLTVSGTDTQYF. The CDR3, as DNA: TGTGCCAGCAGCTTAACGGTATCGGGCACAGATACGCAGTATTTT.

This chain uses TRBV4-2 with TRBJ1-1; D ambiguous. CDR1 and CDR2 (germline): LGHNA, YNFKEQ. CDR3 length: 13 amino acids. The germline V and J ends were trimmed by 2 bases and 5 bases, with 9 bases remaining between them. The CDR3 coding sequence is TGTGCCAGCAGCCAATGGCCAGAGACTGAAGCTTTCTTT. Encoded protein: CASSQWPETEAFF.

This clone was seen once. CDR3 sequence: CASSLRDRGLGEQFF. For the CDR3, the DNA is TGTGCCAGCAGCCTACGGGACAGGGGGCTTGGTGAGCAGTTCTTC. The chain combines TRBV7-9 with TRBJ2-1, with TRBD1 identical over 12 bases. Losses at the gene ends were 5 bases for V and 9 bases for J; bases not matched to a gene: 8. CDR1 and CDR2 (germline): SEHNR, FQNEAQ (reference sequence). The CDR3 sequence is 15 residues long.